This is a list of T cell receptor beta chains from one sample in a study of blood T cell repertoires in COVID-19. Clones were sequenced by immunoSEQ multiplex PCR, and TCRdb holds only the in-frame ones, with some missing. Of 59,000 or so clones in the sample, 80% to 85% are singletons; the top ten hold roughly 12%. The sample consisted of peripheral blood. Receptor source: a human donor in a cohort sampled during active COVID-19. The CDR3 runs from the conserved cysteine through the conserved F or W. The D gene is left open where the match is weak.

J: TRBJ2-2; V: TRBV25-1; D: .; CDR3: CASSDPGVKGPGELFF; DNA: TGTGCCAGCAGTGATCCAGGGGTAAAGGGCCCCGGGGAGCTGTTTTTT
J: TRBJ2-2; V: TRBV6-5; D: TRBD1; CDR3: CASRRDRGNTGELFF; DNA: TGTGCCAGCAGGCGGGACAGGGGGAACACCGGGGAGCTGTTTTTT
J: TRBJ1-6; V: TRBV7-2; D: .; CDR3: CASSLDWGLSNSPLHF; DNA: TGTGCCAGCAGCTTAGACTGGGGGCTTAGTAATTCACCCCTCCACTTT
J: TRBJ1-5; V: TRBV10-3; D: .; CDR3: CAISDRGGSEPQHF; DNA: TGTGCCATCAGTGATCGGGGGGGCTCGGAGCCCCAGCATTTT
J: TRBJ2-5; V: TRBV6-6; D: .; CDR3: CASTSGVETQYF; DNA: TGTGCCAGCACCTCGGGGGTGGAGACCCAGTACTTC
J: TRBJ2-5; V: TRBV15; D: TRBD1; CDR3: CATSRGGQGAGETQYF; DNA: TGTGCCACCAGCAGAGGGGGACAGGGGGCAGGAGAGACCCAGTACTTC
J: TRBJ1-3; V: TRBV4-2; D: .; CDR3: CASSQDQRGTIYF; DNA: TGTGCCAGCAGCCAAGATCAACGGGGAACCATATATTTT
J: TRBJ2-3; V: TRBV7-9; D: .; CDR3: CASSPTRRTDTQYF; DNA: TGTGCCAGCAGCCCGACTCGACGCACAGATACGCAGTATTTT
J: TRBJ1-4; V: TRBV11-2; D: .; CDR3: CASSLAIKRSTNEKLFF; DNA: TGTGCCAGCAGCTTAGCGATCAAGAGATCAACTAATGAAAAACTGTTTTTT
J: TRBJ1-1; V: TRBV28; D: TRBD1; CDR3: CASSSIAWTGKSRSTEAFF; DNA: TGTGCCAGCAGTTCGATCGCCTGGACAGGGAAAAGTAGGAGCACTGAAGCTTTCTTT